What follows is one TCR beta chain and its context. What it binds is not known. These data come from a study of cytomegalovirus exposure and HLA in healthy donors. Regarding the study as a whole: Most TCR sequences were uncommon, yet certain public TCRs appeared in many donors. In the approximately 120 validation repertoires, a later analysis found that first-cohort TCR clusters tended to co-occur.

This CDR3 is built from 13 residues. V lost 3 bases to trimming and J lost 3 bases, with 9 bases between them. Germline V gene lookup returns CDR1 SGHNT and CDR2 YENEEA. Sequencing was performed with immunoSEQ multiplex PCR; in TCRdb, only in-frame clones are kept and a portion is missing. The sample yields more than 55,000 clones, roughly 94% seen once. The TCR comes from a woman in her late teens or twenties in good health and CMV-seronegative. The chain uses TRBV11-3 and TRBJ2-7; D is undetermined. The sequenced sample consisted of PBMCs. Here the CDR3 reads CASSFSVDYEQYF. Here the CDR3 DNA reads TGTGCCAGCAGCTTCAGTGTCGACTACGAGCAGTACTTC. Supplemented by reference TRBV11-3 and TRBJ2-7, the full variable domain reads EAGVVQSPRYKIIEKKQPVAFWCNPISGHNTLYWYLQNLGQGPELLIRYENEEAVDDSQLPKDRFSAERLKGVDSTLKIQPAELGDSAVYLCASSFSVDYEQYFGPGTRLTVT.